There are a few counts of the clone carrying this T cell receptor (beta chain). Sequencing was performed with immunoSEQ multiplex PCR; in TCRdb, only in-frame clones are kept and a portion is missing. The data show around 57,000 clones, around 91% seen once. V lost 0 bases to trimming and J lost 0 bases, with 13 bases between them. The CDR3 sequence is 17 residues long. CDR1 and CDR2 (germline): MRHNA, SNTAGT. This entry comes from a study of T cell changes during pregnancy in multiple sclerosis. The sample was peripheral blood, taken in the third trimester of pregnancy. The sequence came from a female donor in good health, enrolled as a control in a pregnancy study. The rearrangement uses TRBV6-4 and TRBJ2-3, with no clear D. CDR3 nucleotide sequence: TGTGCCAGCAGTGACTCCAGTCTTGGAGAAAGCACAGATACGCAGTATTTT. This encodes CASSDSSLGESTDTQYF.